A selection of T cell receptor beta chains follows, all from one sample in a study of blood T cell repertoires in COVID-19. TCRdb keeps only in-frame clones here, not all; method: immunoSEQ multiplex PCR. The repertoire holds some 150,000 clones, with about 90% as singletons. The sequencing sample was made of peripheral blood. These receptors were obtained from a human donor in a cohort sampled during active COVID-19. The conserved cysteine and the conserved F or W are not part of the CDR3 here. Clone size, where shown, is once, few, many, or a class for clones that have expanded.

J gene: TRBJ2-7; clone size: few; V gene: TRBV15; CDR3 protein: GPAGEGSYEQY
J gene: TRBJ2-1; clone size: .; V gene: TRBV24-1; CDR3 protein: ATSDWAGEHNEQF
J gene: TRBJ2-3; clone size: .; V gene: TRBV20-1; CDR3 protein: SASLPLGSDTQY
J gene: TRBJ2-1; clone size: .; V gene: TRBV24-1; CDR3 protein: ATSADLGQGGYNEQF
J gene: TRBJ1-2; clone size: .; V gene: TRBV4-2; CDR3 protein: ASSQSRTGGFWYGYT
J gene: TRBJ1-2; clone size: .; V gene: TRBV5-1; CDR3 protein: ASSLARGSVGYT
J gene: TRBJ2-1; clone size: .; V gene: TRBV6-4; CDR3 protein: ASTVLAGVGEQF
J gene: TRBJ1-2; clone size: .; V gene: TRBV18; CDR3 protein: ASSTGQQMCT
J gene: TRBJ2-1; clone size: .; V gene: TRBV27; CDR3 protein: ASSSGLAGGPQF
J gene: TRBJ2-3; clone size: .; V gene: TRBV7-9; CDR3 protein: ASSSGNIITDTQY
J gene: TRBJ2-1; clone size: once; V gene: TRBV3-1/TRBV3-2; CDR3 protein: ASSQGGGYEQF
J gene: TRBJ1-3; clone size: once; V gene: TRBV13; CDR3 protein: ASSPGTGERRNTIY
J gene: TRBJ2-7; clone size: once; V gene: TRBV5-1; CDR3 protein: ARRQGYIAYEQY
J gene: TRBJ1-1; clone size: once; V gene: TRBV19; CDR3 protein: ASSIGGGGPEAF
J gene: TRBJ1-4; clone size: .; V gene: TRBV30; CDR3 protein: AWTHAGEKLF
J gene: TRBJ1-5; clone size: .; V gene: TRBV30; CDR3 protein: AWSLPGLYSNQPQH
J gene: TRBJ2-5; clone size: .; V gene: TRBV4-1; CDR3 protein: ASSQIRDSRRETQY
J gene: TRBJ1-2; clone size: .; V gene: TRBV14; CDR3 protein: ASSHSTVYGYT
J gene: TRBJ1-4; clone size: .; V gene: TRBV2; CDR3 protein: ASRLGQRIATNEKLF
J gene: TRBJ1-4; clone size: .; V gene: TRBV7-9; CDR3 protein: ASSPRDRGEKLF
J gene: TRBJ1-4; clone size: .; V gene: TRBV10-2; CDR3 protein: ASRPQGVGEKLF
J gene: TRBJ1-5; clone size: .; V gene: TRBV7-8; CDR3 protein: ASSLSVYSNQPQH
J gene: TRBJ1-5; clone size: .; V gene: TRBV7-2; CDR3 protein: ASSPTGASNQPQH
J gene: TRBJ1-1; clone size: .; V gene: TRBV28; CDR3 protein: ASSVRAPQAEAF
J gene: TRBJ1-1; clone size: .; V gene: TRBV20-1; CDR3 protein: SARDSMRAF
J gene: TRBJ1-1; clone size: few; V gene: TRBV25-1; CDR3 protein: ASSEFPGSDTEAF
J gene: TRBJ1-5; clone size: .; V gene: TRBV2; CDR3 protein: ASGGTAGQPQH
J gene: TRBJ1-5; clone size: .; V gene: TRBV18; CDR3 protein: ASSPQGQGPNQPQH
J gene: TRBJ2-2; clone size: .; V gene: TRBV6-6; CDR3 protein: ASSYSTDRNTGELF
J gene: TRBJ2-7; clone size: once; V gene: TRBV7-2; CDR3 protein: ASSLAPQVPYEQY
J gene: TRBJ2-7; clone size: .; V gene: TRBV28; CDR3 protein: ASSSPSTGGSGEQY